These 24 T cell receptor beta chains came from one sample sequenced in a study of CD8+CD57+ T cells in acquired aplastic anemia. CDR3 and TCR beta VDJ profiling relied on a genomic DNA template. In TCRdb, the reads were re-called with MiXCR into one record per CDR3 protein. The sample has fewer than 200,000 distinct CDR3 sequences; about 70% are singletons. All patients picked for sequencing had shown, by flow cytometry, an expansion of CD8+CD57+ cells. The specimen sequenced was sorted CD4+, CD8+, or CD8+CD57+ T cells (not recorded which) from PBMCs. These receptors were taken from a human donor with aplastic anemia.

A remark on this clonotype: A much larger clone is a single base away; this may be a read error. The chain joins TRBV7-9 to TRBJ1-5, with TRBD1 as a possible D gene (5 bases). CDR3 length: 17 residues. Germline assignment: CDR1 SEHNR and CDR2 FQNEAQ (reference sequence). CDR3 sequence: CAGSFYPRQSLNQPQHF. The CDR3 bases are TGTGCCGGCAGCTTCTACCCCCGACAGAGCCTCAATCAGCCCCAGCATTTT. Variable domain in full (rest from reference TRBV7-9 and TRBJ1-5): DTGVSQNPRHKITKRGQNVTFRCDPISEHNRLYWYRQTLGQGPEFLTYFQNEAQLEKSRLLSDRFSAERPKGSFSTLEIQRTEQGDSAMYLCAGSFYPRQSLNQPQHFGDGTRLSIL.

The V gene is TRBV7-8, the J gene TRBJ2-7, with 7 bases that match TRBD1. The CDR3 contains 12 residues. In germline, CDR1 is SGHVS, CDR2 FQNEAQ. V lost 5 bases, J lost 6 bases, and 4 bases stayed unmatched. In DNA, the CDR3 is TGTGCCAGCAGCCGGACAGGACTCGAGCAGTACTTC. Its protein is CASSRTGLEQYF.

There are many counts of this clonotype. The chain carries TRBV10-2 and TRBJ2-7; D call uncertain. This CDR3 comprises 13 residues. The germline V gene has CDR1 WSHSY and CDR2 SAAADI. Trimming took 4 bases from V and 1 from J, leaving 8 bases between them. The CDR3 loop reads CASSGGTSYEQYF. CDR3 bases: TGCGCCAGCAGTGGCGGAACTTCCTACGAGCAGTACTTC.

In nucleotides, the CDR3 is TGTGCCAGCTCCTCGGGGGGCCGATGGGGGAATGAAAAACTGTTTTTT. Its translation is CASSSGGRWGNEKLFF. The J gene is TRBJ1-4, the V gene TRBV25-1, with D perhaps matching TRBD1 (6 bases). Between the trimmed V and J ends, which lost 8 bases and 5 bases, there was a span of 21 bases. CDR1 and CDR2 from the germline V gene are MGHDK and SYGVNS. This CDR3 has 16 amino acids.

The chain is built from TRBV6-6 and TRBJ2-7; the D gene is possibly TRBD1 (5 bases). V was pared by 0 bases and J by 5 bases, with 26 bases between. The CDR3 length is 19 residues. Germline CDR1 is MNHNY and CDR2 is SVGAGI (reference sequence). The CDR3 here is CASSYSNAPVGVSWHEQYF. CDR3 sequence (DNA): TGTGCCAGCAGTTACTCGAACGCTCCGGTAGGGGTGTCTTGGCACGAGCAGTACTTC.

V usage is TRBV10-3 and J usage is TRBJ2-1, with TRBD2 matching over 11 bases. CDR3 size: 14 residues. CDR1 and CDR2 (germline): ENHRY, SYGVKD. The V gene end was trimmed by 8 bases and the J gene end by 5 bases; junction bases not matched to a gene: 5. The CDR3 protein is CAIHGTSGNNEQFF. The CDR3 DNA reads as TGTGCCATCCACGGGACTAGCGGAAACAATGAGCAGTTCTTC.

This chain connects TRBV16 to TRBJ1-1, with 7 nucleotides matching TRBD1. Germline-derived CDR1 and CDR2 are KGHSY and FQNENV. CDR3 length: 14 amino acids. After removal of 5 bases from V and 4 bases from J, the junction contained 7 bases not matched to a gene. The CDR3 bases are TGTGCCAGCAGCTTGACAGGGAGATTCACTGAAGCTTTCTTT. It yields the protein CASSLTGRFTEAFF.

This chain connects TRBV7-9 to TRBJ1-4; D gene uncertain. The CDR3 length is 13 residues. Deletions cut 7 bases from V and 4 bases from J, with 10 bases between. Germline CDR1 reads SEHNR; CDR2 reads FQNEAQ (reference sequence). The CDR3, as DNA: TGTGCCAGCACCGACACAGATAATGAAAAACTGTTTTTT. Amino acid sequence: CASTDTDNEKLFF.

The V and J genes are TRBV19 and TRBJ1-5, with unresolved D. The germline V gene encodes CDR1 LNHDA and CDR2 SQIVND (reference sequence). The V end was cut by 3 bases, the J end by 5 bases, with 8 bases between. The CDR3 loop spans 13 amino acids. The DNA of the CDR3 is TGTGCCAGTAGTATCTGGGGAGATCAGCCCCAGCATTTT. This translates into CASSIWGDQPQHF.

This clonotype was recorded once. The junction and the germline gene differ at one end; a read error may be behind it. DNA for the CDR3: TGTGCAAGCAGCGACCGTCAGGGAAGGTCCACAGATACGCAGTATTTT. Translating gives CASSDRQGRSTDTQYF. The J gene is TRBJ2-3, the V gene TRBV11-3; D possibly corresponds to TRBD1 (5 bases). CDR1 and CDR2 from the germline V gene are SGHNT and YENEEA. There are 16 residues in the CDR3.

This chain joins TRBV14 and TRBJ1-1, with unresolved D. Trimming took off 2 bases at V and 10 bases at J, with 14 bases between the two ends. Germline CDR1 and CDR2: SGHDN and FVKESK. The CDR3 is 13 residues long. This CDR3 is CASSQQPSLGAFF. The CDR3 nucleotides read TGTGCCAGCAGCCAACAACCATCACTCGGAGCTTTCTTT. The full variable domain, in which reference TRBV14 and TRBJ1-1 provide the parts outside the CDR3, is EAGVTQFPSHSVIEKGQTVTLRCDPISGHDNLYWYRRVMGKEIKFLLHFVKESKQDESGMPNNRFLAERTGGTYSTLKVQPAELEDSGVYFCASSQQPSLGAFFGQGTRLTVV.

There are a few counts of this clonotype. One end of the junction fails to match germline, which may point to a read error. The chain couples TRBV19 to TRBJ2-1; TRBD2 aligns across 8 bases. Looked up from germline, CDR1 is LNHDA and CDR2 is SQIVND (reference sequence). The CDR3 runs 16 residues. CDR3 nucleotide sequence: TGTGCCAGTGGTATAGCGGGAAGCGAGTCCTACAATGAGCAGTTCTTC. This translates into CASGIAGSESYNEQFF.

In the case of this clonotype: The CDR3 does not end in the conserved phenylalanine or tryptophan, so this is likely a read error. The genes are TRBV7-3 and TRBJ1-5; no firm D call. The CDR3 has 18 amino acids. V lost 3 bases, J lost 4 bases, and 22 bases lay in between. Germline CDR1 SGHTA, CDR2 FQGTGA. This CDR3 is CASSFPRSTSAHNQPQHS. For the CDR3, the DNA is TGTGCCAGCAGCTTCCCCCGCAGTACCTCGGCCCATAATCAGCCCCAGCATTCT.

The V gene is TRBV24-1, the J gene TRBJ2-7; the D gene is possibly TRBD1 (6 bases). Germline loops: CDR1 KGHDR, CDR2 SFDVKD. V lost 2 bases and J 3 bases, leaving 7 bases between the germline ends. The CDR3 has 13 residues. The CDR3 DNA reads TGTGCCACCAGTGATTCACAGGGCTACGAGCAGTACTTC. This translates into CATSDSQGYEQYF.

The CDR3, as DNA: TGTGCCAGCAGGGTCACCTACGAGCAGTACTTC. Protein sequence: CASRVTYEQYF. This chain joins TRBV2 and TRBJ2-7; D gene uncertain. The germline V and J ends were trimmed by 6 bases and 2 bases, with 5 bases remaining between them. The CDR3 is 11 amino acids. Germline V gene sequence: CDR1 SNHLY, CDR2 FYNNEI.

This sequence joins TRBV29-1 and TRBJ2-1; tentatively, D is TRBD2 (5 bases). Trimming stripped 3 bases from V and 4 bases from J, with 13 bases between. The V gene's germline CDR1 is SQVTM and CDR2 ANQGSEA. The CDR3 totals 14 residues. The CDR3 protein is CSVDRDGVYNEQFF. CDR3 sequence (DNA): TGCAGCGTTGACAGAGACGGGGTGTACAATGAGCAGTTCTTC.

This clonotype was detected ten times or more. Written as DNA, the CDR3 is TGCGCCAGCAGTGAAGCGGGGTCTTCGGGAGAGACCCAGTACTTC. Amino acids: CASSEAGSSGETQYF. The chain is built from TRBV10-1 and TRBJ2-5; 7 positions agree with TRBD2. CDR3 length: 15 residues. The germline gives CDR1 WNHNN, CDR2 SYGVQD (reference sequence). The V and J ends lost 3 bases and 4 bases, in that order; junction bases with no gene match: 8.

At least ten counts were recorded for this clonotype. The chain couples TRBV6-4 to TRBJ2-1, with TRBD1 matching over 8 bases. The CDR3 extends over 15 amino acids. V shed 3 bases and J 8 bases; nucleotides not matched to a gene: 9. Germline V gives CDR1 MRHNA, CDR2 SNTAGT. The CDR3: CASSEQAGGADEQFF. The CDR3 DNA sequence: TGTGCCAGCAGTGAGCAGGCAGGGGGCGCAGATGAGCAGTTCTTC.

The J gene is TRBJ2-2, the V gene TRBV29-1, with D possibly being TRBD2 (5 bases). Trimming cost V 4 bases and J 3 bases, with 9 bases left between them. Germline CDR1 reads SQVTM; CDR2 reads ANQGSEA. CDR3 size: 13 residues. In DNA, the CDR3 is TGCAGCGTTGCGGGGAGAGACACCGGGGAGCTGTTTTTT. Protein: CSVAGRDTGELFF.

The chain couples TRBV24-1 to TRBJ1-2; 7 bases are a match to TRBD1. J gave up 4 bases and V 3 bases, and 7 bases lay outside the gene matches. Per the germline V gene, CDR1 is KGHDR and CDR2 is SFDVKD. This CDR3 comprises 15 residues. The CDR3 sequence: CATSDPGQSLYGYTF. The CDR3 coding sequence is TGTGCCACCAGTGATCCGGGACAGAGCCTCTATGGCTACACCTTC.

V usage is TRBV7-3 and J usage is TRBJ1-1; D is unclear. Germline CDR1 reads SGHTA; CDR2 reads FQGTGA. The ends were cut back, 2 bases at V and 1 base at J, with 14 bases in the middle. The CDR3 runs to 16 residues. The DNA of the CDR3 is TGTGCCAGCAGCTTAGGGGTTGGGCCTCCGAACACTGAAGCTTTCTTT. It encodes CASSLGVGPPNTEAFF.

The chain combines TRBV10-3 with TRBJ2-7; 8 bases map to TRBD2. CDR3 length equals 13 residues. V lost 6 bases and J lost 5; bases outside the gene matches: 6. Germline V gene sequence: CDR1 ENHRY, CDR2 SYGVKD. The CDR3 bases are TGTGCCATCAGCGGACTAGCAGTCGACGAGCAGTACTTC. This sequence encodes CAISGLAVDEQYF.

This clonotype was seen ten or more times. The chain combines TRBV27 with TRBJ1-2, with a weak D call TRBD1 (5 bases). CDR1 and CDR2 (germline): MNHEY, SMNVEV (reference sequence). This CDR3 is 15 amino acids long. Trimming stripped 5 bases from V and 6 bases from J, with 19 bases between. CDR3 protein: CASSLSRGGLNGYTF. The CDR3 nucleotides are TGTGCCAGCAGTCTCTCGAGGGGAGGGCTAAATGGCTACACCTTC.

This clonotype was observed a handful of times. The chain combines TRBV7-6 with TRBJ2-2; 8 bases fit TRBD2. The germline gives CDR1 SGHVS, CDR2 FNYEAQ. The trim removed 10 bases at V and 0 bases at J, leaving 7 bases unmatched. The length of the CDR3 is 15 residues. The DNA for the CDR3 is TGTGCCACTCGTGAACTAGCGGCGAACACCGGGGAGCTGTTTTTT. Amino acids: CATRELAANTGELFF.